This T cell receptor beta chain was documented in a study of blood T cells in healthy people across ages. Study-level findings and limits: Comparison with aged donors showed that long-lived donors had more naive CD4+ cells and higher diversity.

The study drew donors from healthy Caucasian individuals in Russia aged roughly 6 to 95. The authors drew roughly 9.8 milliliters of peripheral blood from each donor. Through a sample-barcoded 5' primer and a J-beta primer mix, a second PCR was run for roughly 6 to 12 cycles. Via MiXCR, TCRdb re-called the 5' RACE reads, giving one row per CDR3 protein. The repertoire holds about 1.7 million distinct CDR3 sequences, with roughly 27% as singletons. This CDR3 is 14 amino acids long. Germline V lookup: CDR1 LGHDT, CDR2 YNNKEL (reference sequence). V lost 2 bases, J lost 6 bases, and 14 bases lay in between. As for this clonotype: Its antigen is not identified.

The specimen sequenced was blood. This clonotype originated in a woman aged 25 to 39 in good health. The rearrangement joins TRBV3-1 to TRBJ2-7; D is uncertain. As DNA, the CDR3 is TGTGCCAGCAGCCAATCCGCAGGCCGCCTCGAGCAGTACTTC. It translates to CASSQSAGRLEQYF.